One and the same sample provided the 12 T cell receptor beta chains below, sequenced in a study of blood T cell repertoires in COVID-19. TCRdb's table, derived via immunoSEQ multiplex PCR, lists solely in-frame clones and lacks some. The data contain some 190,000 clones, 82% of them seen just once; the ten biggest clones take up around 7.8%. The sequenced material came from peripheral blood. The receptors shown here come from a woman in her fifties or sixties with COVID-19, enrolled during active disease.

This clone was recorded a few times. In DNA form, the CDR3 reads TGTGCCAGCTCACTGCAGAGGGAGAACACTGAAGCTTTCTTT. As protein: CASSLQRENTEAFF. This chain connects TRBV18 to TRBJ1-1; D call uncertain. The germline gives CDR1 KGHSH, CDR2 LQKENI. V was cut by 4 bases and J by 1 base, with 10 bases left in between. The CDR3 is made up of 14 amino acids.

This clone occurred many times. This rearrangement joins TRBV5-1 to TRBJ2-5, with 12 bases aligning to TRBD2. The V and J ends lost 6 bases and 7 bases, in that order; junction bases with no gene match: 13. In germline, CDR1 is SGHRS, CDR2 YFSETQ. This CDR3 region has 16 residues. For the CDR3, the DNA is TGCGCCAGCACCAAAGATACTAGCGGGGGGCGAGGGACCCAGTACTTC. This gives the protein CASTKDTSGGRGTQYF.

V and J are TRBV4-2 and TRBJ2-3; 9 bases align to TRBD2. Trimming cost V 0 bases and J 2 bases; bases outside gene matches: 9. The CDR3 has 18 amino acids. Germline V CDR1 and CDR2: LGHNA, YNFKEQ. In DNA, the CDR3 is TGTGCCAGCAGCCAAGATCGGGTTAGCGGGAGCTACACAGATACGCAGTATTTT. It codes for CASSQDRVSGSYTDTQYF.

V gene TRBV6-5 combines with J gene TRBJ1-3, with D perhaps TRBD1 (6 bases). Trimming pared 3 bases from V and 8 bases from J, leaving 17 bases between. The CDR3 contains 15 residues. Germline values: CDR1 MNHEY, CDR2 SVGAGI. The CDR3 is CASSYSRQGQYTIYF. CDR3 DNA sequence: TGTGCCAGCAGTTATTCCCGGCAGGGGCAATACACCATATATTTT.

This rearrangement joins TRBV27 to TRBJ2-7, with D unclear. V was shortened by 7 bases and J by 5 bases, with 6 bases between the two germline ends. CDR3 length: 10 amino acids. Germline CDR1 MNHEY, CDR2 SMNVEV (reference sequence). CDR3 residues: CASNNNEQYV. CDR3 bases: TGTGCCAGCAACAATAACGAGCAGTACGTC.

The chain has TRBV10-1 and TRBJ1-6; TRBD1 might be the D (5 bases). The V end lost 8 bases, the J end lost 5 bases, and 7 bases lay between the germline ends. This CDR3 contains 12 residues. The germline V gene encodes CDR1 WNHNN and CDR2 SYGVQD (reference sequence). The CDR3 sequence is CASGGNNSPLHF. CDR3 nucleotides: TGCGCCAGCGGGGGGAATAATTCACCCCTCCACTTT.

Regarding this clone: Distinct nucleotide sequences in the sample also encode this CDR3. This chain joins TRBV7-3 and TRBJ1-6; D is perhaps TRBD1 (5 bases). Germline V gene data show CDR1 as SGHTA and CDR2 as FQGTGA. This CDR3 spans 14 amino acids. Trimming took 5 bases from V and 9 from J, leaving 14 bases between them. The CDR3 sequence is CASSLGAGSSPLHF. The CDR3 nucleotides are TGTGCCAGCAGCCTTGGGGCCGGGAGTTCACCCCTCCACTTT.

The rearrangement uses TRBV10-3 and TRBJ2-1; 11 bases fit TRBD2. V was pared by 6 bases and J by 10 bases, with 8 bases of the junction left unmatched. Germline V CDR1 and CDR2: ENHRY, SYGVKD. This CDR3 region has 14 residues. The chain's CDR3 is CAISGLAGQEEQFF. CDR3 nucleotides: TGTGCCATCAGCGGACTAGCGGGCCAGGAGGAGCAGTTCTTC.

As to this clone: One junction end does not reproduce the germline sequence, and a read error may be involved. This chain uses TRBV28 with TRBJ2-1; TRBD2 aligns across 9 bases. There are 12 residues in the CDR3. CDR1 MDHEN and CDR2 SYDVKM come from the germline V gene. The CDR3 sequence is CASSGSYDEQFF. CDR3 in DNA: TGTGCCAGTAGCGGGAGCTACGATGAGCAGTTCTTC.

The chain carries TRBV6-6 and TRBJ2-1; D call uncertain. The V end lost 2 bases, the J end lost 7 bases, and 15 bases lay between the germline ends. There are 15 residues in the CDR3. Germline V lookup: CDR1 MNHNY, CDR2 SVGAGI (reference sequence). This chain's CDR3 is CASSYKSPIANEQFF. The CDR3, as DNA: TGTGCCAGCAGTTACAAATCCCCTATAGCTAATGAGCAGTTCTTC.

V and J are TRBV18 and TRBJ2-5; 10 nucleotides align to TRBD2. V dropped 2 bases and J dropped 2; count of bases not matched to a gene: 8. CDR3 length equals 17 residues. Per germline, CDR1 KGHSH and CDR2 LQKENI. CDR3 sequence (DNA): TGTGCCAGCTCACCATTAAGGACTAGCGGACATCAAGAGACCCAGTACTTC. Translation: CASSPLRTSGHQETQYF.

This clone was seen only once. J is TRBJ1-2 and V is TRBV12-3 or TRBV12-4; D unresolved. The CDR3 covers 13 residues. V was trimmed by 4 bases and J by 1 base, leaving 7 bases between them. The CDR3 loop reads CASSYSSNYGYTF. CDR3 bases: TGTGCCAGCAGTTATAGCAGTAACTATGGCTACACCTTC.